This entry is about one TCR beta chain. Antigen unknown. Trimming shortened V by 6 bases and J by 8 bases, and 16 bases separated the two germline ends. CDR3 length: 14 residues. Study results and limitations: Larger-cohort validation covered only one TCR beta V-J rearrangement.

Cells sorted as Tregs were CD4+, CD25+ and CD127-/low. TCRdb re-derived calls from the 5' RACE reads in MiXCR, one entry per CDR3 protein. The table shows 12,000 or so distinct CDR3 sequences, with just over 50% occurring only once. The sequence was collected from a female donor with breast cancer. The V call is TRBV12-3 or TRBV12-4, the J call TRBJ1-4; TRBD1 is a possible D gene (6 bases). The specimen was tumor-infiltrating Tregs sorted from the breast tumor. The CDR3 protein is CASRSTGSPEKLFF. The CDR3, as DNA: TGTGCCAGCAGGAGCACAGGGAGTCCCGAAAAACTGTTTTTT.